The 30 T cell receptor beta chains in this list originate from one sample, sequenced in a study of T cells in Graves' hyperthyroidism and ophthalmopathy. From RNA transcripts, TCR beta CDR3 regions were amplified. First-round RT-PCR targeting the TCR CDR3 was performed with the HTBI primer set. One entry per CDR3 protein results from TCRdb running MiXCR on the multiplex PCR reads. The data contain about 740,000 distinct CDR3 sequences, approximately 15% of them singletons. The sequenced material came from blood. These receptors were obtained from a woman aged 18 to 35 with Graves' hyperthyroidism.

V and J are TRBV20-1 and TRBJ2-1, with D unclear. Germline CDR1 is DFQATT and CDR2 is SNEGSKA (reference sequence). V dropped 4 bases and J dropped 5 bases, with 18 bases sitting between them. CDR3 length: 15 amino acids. The CDR3 nucleotides read TGCAGTGCTATGGCGATGGTGGACCTAAACAATGAGCAGTTCTTC. It encodes CSAMAMVDLNNEQFF.

This clonotype was observed at least ten times. The chain has TRBV20-1 and TRBJ1-5; no clear D gene. CDR3 length equals 15 residues. Trimming cost V 2 bases and J 2 bases, with 13 bases left between them. Germline V gene sequence: CDR1 DFQATT, CDR2 SNEGSKA (reference sequence). This chain's CDR3 is CSARNGLEGNQPQHF. CDR3 sequence (DNA): TGCAGTGCTAGAAACGGCCTGGAGGGCAATCAGCCCCAGCATTTT.

This clonotype was seen at least ten times. The chain links TRBV11-2 to TRBJ2-3; 11 bases agree with TRBD2. The CDR3 runs to 14 residues. Germline V gene data show CDR1 as SGHAT and CDR2 as FQNNGV. After removal of 6 bases from V and 7 bases from J, the junction contained 6 bases not matched to a gene. The chain's CDR3 is CASRTSGSENTQYF. The CDR3 DNA is TGTGCCAGCAGAACTAGCGGGAGTGAAAATACGCAGTATTTT.

This clonotype was seen many times. The chain couples TRBV16 to TRBJ1-4; D ambiguous. This CDR3 has 13 amino acids. Trimming cost V 0 bases and J 7 bases, with 6 bases left between them. The V gene's germline CDR1 is KGHSY and CDR2 FQNENV. In DNA, the CDR3 is TGTGCCAGCAGCCAATCCGCGAGTGAAAAACTGTTTTTT. Translating it yields CASSQSASEKLFF.

This clonotype has just a few counts. The chain combines TRBV4-1 with TRBJ1-2; 8 nucleotides match TRBD1. The V and J ends lost 3 bases and 7 bases, in that order; junction bases with no gene match: 4. The CDR3 runs 13 residues. The V gene's germline CDR1 is MGHRA and CDR2 YSYEKL. CDR3 region: CASSQIGTGGYTF. The CDR3 coding sequence is TGCGCCAGCAGCCAGATCGGGACAGGTGGCTACACCTTC.

This clonotype was observed many times. V usage is TRBV20-1 and J usage is TRBJ2-7, with TRBD1 matching over 10 bases. This CDR3 contains 15 residues. Germline V lookup: CDR1 DFQATT, CDR2 SNEGSKA (reference sequence). The J segment lost 2 bases and the V segment lost 5 bases, leaving 9 bases of the junction unmatched. CDR3 nucleotides: TGCAGTGCTTCATCGCCGGGACAGGGGACCTACGAGCAGTACTTC. Residues: CSASSPGQGTYEQYF.

This clonotype was found a few times. The J gene is TRBJ2-2, the V gene TRBV12-3 or TRBV12-4; D is ambiguous. The CDR3 extends over 13 amino acids. Trimming took 6 bases from V and 4 from J, leaving 9 bases between them. CDR3 sequence reads: CASRMASTGELFF. CDR3 bases: TGTGCCAGCAGAATGGCGAGCACCGGGGAGCTGTTTTTT.

This clonotype was recorded a few times. V usage is TRBV6-9 and J usage is TRBJ1-2; maybe TRBD1 (5 bases). Trimming removed 3 bases at V and 3 bases at J, with 23 bases between. There are 18 residues in the CDR3. Germline V gene sequence: CDR1 MNHGY, CDR2 SVAAGI. The CDR3 protein is CASSYANPLGGIDYGYTF. CDR3 nucleotide sequence: TGTGCCAGCAGTTACGCAAACCCTTTGGGGGGAATTGACTATGGCTACACCTTC.

The gene calls are TRBV6-1 and TRBJ2-1; a possible D gene is TRBD2 (7 bases). V lost 4 bases and J 8 bases, leaving 18 bases between the germline ends. CDR1 is MNHNS and CDR2 is SASEGT in the germline V gene. The CDR3 contains 15 residues. CDR3 in DNA: TGTGCCAGCAGTGCGGGGGGCGGGAGAAGAGATGAGCAGTTCTTC. It specifies CASSAGGGRRDEQFF.

This clonotype appeared many times. The chain is built from TRBV6-2 or TRBV6-3 and TRBJ2-1; the match to TRBD2 covers 7 bases. Trimming cost V 8 bases and J 3 bases; bases outside gene matches: 16. The germline CDR1 and CDR2 sequences are MNHEY and SVGEGT. This CDR3 contains 17 residues. For the CDR3, the DNA is TGTGCCAGCGGTGGGGCAGGACGGGAGGCCCACTACAATGAGCAGTTCTTC. Amino acid sequence: CASGGAGREAHYNEQFF.

This clonotype appeared a few times. The rearrangement uses TRBV12-5 and TRBJ2-1, with 8 positions matching TRBD2. The CDR3 is 15 amino acids. Trimming cost V 6 bases and J 9 bases; bases outside gene matches: 13. Germline CDR1 and CDR2: LGHNT and FRNRAP. CDR3: CASGPPGRGKVEQFF. CDR3 DNA: TGTGCTAGTGGCCCCCCCGGGAGGGGTAAGGTTGAGCAGTTCTTC. Full variable domain (rest looked up from reference TRBV12-5 and TRBJ2-1): DARVTQTPRHKVTEMGQEVTMRCQPILGHNTVFWYRQTMMQGLELLAYFRNRAPLDDSGMPKDRFSAEMPDATLATLKIQPSEPRDSAVYFCASGPPGRGKVEQFFGPGTRLTVL.

This clonotype came up a few times. J is TRBJ1-1 and V is TRBV5-8, with TRBD1 as a possible D gene (6 bases). V lost 1 base and J 1 base, leaving 20 bases between the germline ends. The CDR3 totals 18 residues. Germline lookup yields CDR1 SGHTS and CDR2 YDEGEE. In nucleotides, the CDR3 is TGTGCCAGCAGCTTGTGGGTCACTCGGGACACCGAGAACACTGAAGCTTTCTTT. It translates to CASSLWVTRDTENTEAFF.

This clonotype was counted at least ten times. The gene calls are TRBV11-2 and TRBJ2-1; 7 positions agree with TRBD2. The CDR3 is 19 amino acids. V lost 1 base, J lost 4 bases, and 16 bases stayed unmatched. Germline CDR1 and CDR2: SGHAT and FQNNGV. CDR3 nucleotides: TGTGCCAGCAGCTTAGTAACGAGTGTAAAAGGGACTACATACAATGAGCAGTTCTTC. It codes for CASSLVTSVKGTTYNEQFF.

CDR3 DNA: TGTGCCAGCAGGCAGGGGACCCATGGCTACACCTTC. It translates to CASRQGTHGYTF. The genes are TRBV12-3 or TRBV12-4 and TRBJ1-2, with D perhaps TRBD1 (6 bases). V was cut by 6 bases and J by 6 bases, with 11 bases left in between. This CDR3 comprises 12 residues.

In regard to this clonotype: A clone one base away is much larger, so this may be a read error. V is TRBV6-2 or TRBV6-3 and J is TRBJ1-2; the D gene is possibly TRBD1 (6 bases). The CDR3 totals 14 residues. Germline assignment: CDR1 MNHEY and CDR2 SVGEGT. The V end was cut by 8 bases, the J end by 8 bases, with 21 bases between. DNA for the CDR3: TGTGCCAGCGGCCGTGGGGGCGATGATCACGGCTACACCTTC. Translation: CASGRGGDDHGYTF.

This clonotype was seen just once. Being one base from a much bigger clone, this may be a read error. The chain recombines TRBV3-1 with TRBJ2-1; D is ambiguous. Germline V gives CDR1 LGHDT, CDR2 YNNKEL (reference sequence). This CDR3 has 15 amino acids. CDR3 sequence (DNA): TGTGCCAGCAGCCAAGACAAAAGCTCCTACAATGAGCGGTTCTTC. Translated, it gives CASSQDKSSYNERFF.

This clonotype was seen ten or more times. CDR3: CASSQGLSGNTIYF. The DNA for the CDR3 is TGTGCCAGCAGCCAAGGACTCTCTGGAAACACCATATATTTT. This sequence joins TRBV3-1 and TRBJ1-3; D remains unclear. The CDR3 runs to 14 residues. The V end was cut by 1 base, the J end by 0 bases, with 4 bases between. The germline CDR1 and CDR2 sequences are LGHDT and YNNKEL (reference sequence). The entire variable domain, with the rest obtained from reference TRBV3-1 and TRBJ1-3, is as follows: DTAVSQTPKYLVTQMGNDKSIKCEQNLGHDTMYWYKQDSKKFLKIMFSYNNKELIINETVPNRFSPKSPDKAHLNLHINSLELGDSAVYFCASSQGLSGNTIYFGEGSWLTVV.

This clonotype has a handful of counts. This chain uses TRBV12-3 or TRBV12-4 with TRBJ1-3; D gene unclear. The CDR3 extends over 12 amino acids. Trimming removed 5 bases at V and 5 bases at J, with 7 bases between. The CDR3 DNA reads TGTGCCAGCAGTCTAAATCGAAACACCATATATTTT. Translation: CASSLNRNTIYF.

This clonotype was seen repeatedly, ten times or more. The rearrangement uses TRBV29-1 and TRBJ2-5, with a possible D match to TRBD2 (5 bases). Germline V CDR1 and CDR2: SQVTM, ANQGSEA. Trimming took 4 bases from V and 2 from J, leaving 14 bases between them. This CDR3 region has 14 residues. CDR3 nucleotide sequence: TGCAGCGTTGTAGGCAGAGGGAAGCAAGAGACCCAGTACTTC. Amino acid sequence: CSVVGRGKQETQYF. The full variable domain, with the rest looked up from reference TRBV29-1 and TRBJ2-5, is SAVISQKPSRDICQRGTSLTIQCQVDSQVTMMFWYRQQPGQSLTLIATANQGSEATYESGFVIDKFPISRPNLTFSTLTVSNMSPEDSSIYLCSVVGRGKQETQYFGPGTRLLVL.

This clonotype has more than one count but fewer than ten. This chain connects TRBV2 to TRBJ1-3; 7 bases are shared with TRBD1. Germline V gene lookup returns CDR1 SNHLY and CDR2 FYNNEI. This CDR3 region has 19 residues. The J segment lost 0 bases and the V segment lost 0 bases, leaving 11 bases of the junction unmatched. The CDR3 protein is CASSEAPQRGPYSGNTIYF. CDR3 DNA sequence: TGTGCCAGCAGTGAAGCGCCCCAGAGGGGGCCGTACTCTGGAAACACCATATATTTT.

This clonotype was observed a handful of times. This chain uses TRBV30 with TRBJ2-7; D might be TRBD2 (5 bases). The CDR3 sequence is 12 residues long. Germline V gene data show CDR1 as GTSNPN and CDR2 as SVGIG (reference sequence). The V end lost 2 bases, the J end lost 6 bases, and 11 bases lay between the germline ends. CDR3 DNA: TGTGCCTGGAGTCCCGCGGGCCTCGAGCAGTACTTC. Protein: CAWSPAGLEQYF.

This clonotype was counted many times. CDR3: CASSHPRSDYEQYF. DNA of the CDR3: TGCGCCAGCAGCCACCCCAGGTCCGACTACGAGCAGTACTTC. The rearrangement links TRBV5-1 to TRBJ2-7; D gene ambiguous. V shed 4 bases and J shed 3 bases, with 14 bases lying between them. CDR3 length: 14 residues. Germline lookup yields CDR1 SGHRS and CDR2 YFSETQ.

The sample holds many counts of this clonotype. The rearrangement joins TRBV2 to TRBJ1-5, with D perhaps matching TRBD1 (5 bases). V was pared by 5 bases and J by 4 bases, with 15 bases between. CDR1 and CDR2 from the germline V gene are SNHLY and FYNNEI. The CDR3 covers 15 residues. The CDR3 DNA is TGTGCCAGCAGTTTGAAGGGGATAAGTAATCAGCCCCAGCATTTT. Encoded protein: CASSLKGISNQPQHF.

This clonotype was detected ten times or more. The chain joins TRBV12-3 or TRBV12-4 to TRBJ1-1; possible D gene TRBD1, 6 bases. This CDR3 has 15 residues. Trimming shortened V by 3 bases and J by 1 base, and 12 bases separated the two germline ends. This CDR3 reads CASSFGGLGNTEAFF. For the CDR3, the DNA is TGTGCCAGCAGTTTCGGGGGGCTGGGGAACACTGAAGCTTTCTTT.

This clonotype was observed many times. This chain links TRBV30 with TRBJ2-3; no clear D. Germline CDR1 GTSNPN, CDR2 SVGIG (reference sequence). This CDR3 is built from 11 residues. V was cut by 5 bases and J by 6 bases, with 9 bases left in between. CDR3 sequence: CAWSTWDTQYF. In nucleotides, the CDR3 is TGTGCCTGGTCGACTTGGGATACGCAGTATTTT.

V is TRBV9 and J is TRBJ1-6, with D possibly TRBD1 on 5 matching bases. The germline CDR1 and CDR2 sequences are SGDLS and YYNGEE. CDR3 length: 15 residues. The ends were cut back, 0 bases at V and 6 bases at J, with 10 bases in the middle. The CDR3 region is CASSVGDSVNSPLHF. The CDR3 region has the DNA TGTGCCAGCAGCGTAGGAGACAGCGTTAATTCACCCCTCCACTTT.

This clonotype was seen ten or more times. The chain uses TRBV3-1 and TRBJ1-1; D remains unclear. Trimming left V 4 bases short and J 3 bases short, with 15 bases between. Germline CDR1 LGHDT, CDR2 YNNKEL (reference sequence). CDR3 length: 15 amino acids. In DNA, the CDR3 is TGTGCCAGCAGCCCCGGGGTAGGGTCGGACACTGAAGCTTTCTTT. Protein product: CASSPGVGSDTEAFF.

V and J are TRBV25-1 and TRBJ1-1; no clear D. CDR1 is MGHDK and CDR2 is SYGVNS in the germline V gene. V was trimmed by 2 bases and J by 2 bases, leaving 12 bases between them. The CDR3 totals 15 residues. CDR3 sequence reads: CASSEGGMGNTEAFF. For the CDR3, the DNA is TGTGCCAGCAGTGAAGGTGGAATGGGAAACACTGAAGCTTTCTTT.

This clonotype was detected a few times. V gene TRBV9 combines with J gene TRBJ2-5, with D perhaps TRBD1 (7 bases). This CDR3 comprises 16 residues. Germline V lookup: CDR1 SGDLS, CDR2 YYNGEE. Trimming removed 0 bases from V and 0 bases from J, with 12 bases in between. Here the CDR3 DNA reads TGTGCCAGCAGCGTAGAGACAGGGAGGTACCAAGAGACCCAGTACTTC. The encoded protein is CASSVETGRYQETQYF.

This clonotype was observed at least ten times. This chain links TRBV20-1 with TRBJ1-5; D possibly corresponds to TRBD1 (6 bases). Germline V lookup: CDR1 DFQATT, CDR2 SNEGSKA (reference sequence). This CDR3 region has 17 residues. The V and J ends lost 3 bases and 4 bases respectively, with 22 bases between them. The CDR3 reads CSASSGTITRGNQPQHF. The CDR3 DNA is TGCAGTGCTAGTTCCGGGACAATTACCCGGGGGAATCAGCCCCAGCATTTT.